This T cell receptor beta chain appears in the sequencing data of a study of blood T cell repertoires in COVID-19. This CDR3 region has 15 residues. The authors' processing: Reference gene primers were amplified, and this amplification served to estimate nucleated cell counts. Generated by immunoSEQ multiplex PCR, the TCRdb table keeps only in-frame clones and is missing some. V and J calls and clone size are those listed in that table; D and trimming were worked out from the DNA. The table has a few hundred thousand clones, around 87% seen once. Participants were aged about 18 to 100 years from approximately 24 US areas. Participant-reported clinical history was the basis for cohort assignment. Donors in Cohort 3 counted as recovered after two negative PCRs, clearance, or symptom resolution.

The specimen was PBMCs or T cells enriched from blood (not recorded which). The chain recombines TRBV21-1 with TRBJ2-1; the table's D call, TRBD2, was not checked against the DNA. TRBV21-1 is classified as a pseudogene. The sequence came from a man between 18 and 35 years old who had recovered from COVID-19. In DNA, the CDR3 is TGTGCCAGCAGCAAAGAAAAGAGCTCCTACAATGAGCAGTTCTTC. Protein product: CASSKEKSSYNEQFF.